The clone carrying this T cell receptor beta chain has ten or more counts. Patients chosen for sequencing had shown CD8+CD57+ cell expansion by flow cytometry. Trimming shortened V by 5 bases and J by 6 bases, and 26 bases separated the two germline ends. CDR1 and CDR2 (germline): SGHAT, FQNNGV. This CDR3 region has 17 residues. Profiling of TCR beta VDJ combinations and CDR3 sequences used genomic DNA as template. TCRdb independently ran MiXCR on the reads; one entry per CDR3 protein. The sample includes roughly 120,000 distinct CDR3 sequences, 50% to 60% of them seen just once. This entry is derived from a study of CD8+CD57+ T cells in acquired aplastic anemia.

This clonotype was obtained from a human donor with aplastic anemia. Sample: sorted CD4+, CD8+, or CD8+CD57+ T cells (not recorded which) from PBMCs. The chain carries TRBV11-2 and TRBJ2-7, with a weak D call TRBD2 (7 bases). This CDR3 is CASSKGGVVLAPIEQYF. The CDR3 region has the DNA TGTGCCAGCAGCAAAGGGGGGGTAGTTCTAGCCCCGATCGAGCAGTACTTC.